This entry lists 32 T cell receptor beta chains sequenced from one sample in a study of monozygotic twins with inflammatory bowel disease (dated by TCRdb to the late 2010s). The library was produced with 5' RACE. Sequencing relied on an Illumina HiSeq 2500. Through TCRdb reprocessing, the reads give one entry per CDR3 protein sequence; DNA is omitted. The sample's own table lists over 110,000 distinct CDR3 sequences. The ten top clones hold less than 3% of the sample. Sequences were obtained from blood. All receptors come from a human donor with ulcerative colitis or Crohn's disease, or a healthy co-twin of an affected twin (not recorded which).

This chain links TRBV5-1 with TRBJ1-6. Per germline, CDR1 SGHRS and CDR2 YFSETQ. CDR3 length equals 13 residues. The CDR3 is CASSLGAEVPLHF.

This CDR3 reads CASSLDRGVTFGGELFF. The rearrangement joins TRBV5-1 to TRBJ2-2; without DNA, the TCRdb call of TRBD1 cannot be checked. CDR1 is SGHRS, CDR2 YFSETQ, per germline. The CDR3 consists of 17 residues.

This chain joins TRBV5-1 and TRBJ1-4. This CDR3 is built from 16 residues. Germline V gives CDR1 SGHRS, CDR2 YFSETQ. The CDR3 protein is CASSSVQDRTNEKLFF. The full variable domain, completed using reference TRBV5-1 and TRBJ1-4, is KAGVTQTPRYLIKTRGQQVTLSCSPISGHRSVSWYQQTPGQGLQFLFEYFSETQRNKGNFPGRFSGRQFSNSRSEMNVSTLELGDSALYLCASSSVQDRTNEKLFFGSGTQLSVL.

The J gene is TRBJ1-4, the V gene TRBV5-5. CDR3 size: 15 residues. Germline V lookup: CDR1 SGHKS, CDR2 YYEKEE (reference sequence). The CDR3 loop is CASSTTPATNEKLFF.

The chain is built from TRBV9 and TRBJ2-2; TCRdb proposes TRBD1, but this gene call is untestable without DNA. The CDR3 consists of 15 residues. Germline V gene sequence: CDR1 SGDLS, CDR2 YYNGEE. CDR3 in amino acids: CASSGATVNTGELLF.

V usage is TRBV7-2 and J usage is TRBJ2-3. This CDR3 is 14 amino acids long. Germline V gene sequence: CDR1 SGHTA, CDR2 FQGNSA. CDR3: CASSSNTASGTQYF.

The chain combines TRBV4-3 with TRBJ1-1. CDR3 length: 11 amino acids. Germline values: CDR1 LGHNA, CDR2 YSLEER. The CDR3 protein is CASSQGGVAFF.

This chain uses TRBV20-1 with TRBJ1-5; TCRdb calls TRBD1, which cannot be checked without DNA. Germline CDR1 is DFQATT and CDR2 is SNEGSKA (reference sequence). This CDR3 region has 14 residues. The CDR3 region is CSAVIRGRDQPQHF.

This rearrangement joins TRBV25-1 to TRBJ2-7. CDR3 length: 12 residues. CDR1 and CDR2 from the germline V gene are MGHDK and SYGVNS. The CDR3 region is CASGYTGREQYF.

The V call is TRBV9, the J call TRBJ2-5; absent DNA, TCRdb's TRBD2 call cannot be checked. The CDR3 totals 14 residues. CDR1 is SGDLS and CDR2 is YYNGEE in the germline V gene. The CDR3 sequence: CASSPRTSGGPSYF.

The V call is TRBV7-3, the J call TRBJ2-5; TCRdb reports TRBD1, a call that lacks DNA to check it against. CDR3 length equals 15 residues. The V gene's germline CDR1 is SGHTA and CDR2 FQGTGA. CDR3 region: CASSLTTTSPGTQYF.

The genes are TRBV20-1 and TRBJ1-2; TCRdb gives TRBD1 as the D gene, but with no DNA this cannot be confirmed. The CDR3 consists of 14 residues. Germline loops: CDR1 DFQATT, CDR2 SNEGSKA (reference sequence). CDR3 region: CSAREQWGLGGYTF.

The chain links TRBV7-9 to TRBJ2-2; TCRdb selects TRBD1, and the lack of DNA leaves this call unchecked. The CDR3 consists of 14 residues. Germline V gives CDR1 SEHNR, CDR2 FQNEAQ (reference sequence). The CDR3 sequence: CASSLAGATGELFF.

The gene calls are TRBV20-1 and TRBJ2-7; TCRdb returns TRBD1, unconfirmable since there is no DNA. The CDR3 is made up of 13 amino acids. CDR1 and CDR2 from the germline V gene are DFQATT and SNEGSKA (reference sequence). The CDR3 region is CSALRDTNYEQYF.

The rearrangement links TRBV29-1 to TRBJ2-1; TCRdb names TRBD1, which stays unverified in the absence of DNA. This CDR3 has 14 amino acids. In germline, CDR1 is SQVTM, CDR2 ANQGSEA. CDR3 in amino acids: CSGIDRRGTYEQFF.

The V gene is TRBV12-3 or TRBV12-4, the J gene TRBJ2-7. The CDR3 is 13 residues long. The CDR3 reads CASSLGTSDEQYF.

This chain links TRBV13 with TRBJ1-3. CDR3 length equals 14 residues. Looked up from germline, CDR1 is PRHDT and CDR2 is FYEKMQ (reference sequence). The CDR3 spells CASSFPTKGNTIYF.

J is TRBJ2-3 and V is TRBV20-1; TCRdb designates TRBD1, a call that cannot be tested without DNA. Per germline, CDR1 DFQATT and CDR2 SNEGSKA (reference sequence). The CDR3 contains 14 residues. The CDR3 sequence is CSTLWQGGRDTQYF.

The chain couples TRBV11-3 to TRBJ2-3; TCRdb returns TRBD1, unconfirmable since there is no DNA. The CDR3 totals 18 residues. From germline, CDR1 is SGHNT and CDR2 YENEEA. CDR3 sequence: CASSLDSGSPGFTDTQYF.

The chain has TRBV9 and TRBJ1-1. The CDR3 spans 14 residues. CDR1 is SGDLS, CDR2 YYNGEE, per germline. CDR3: CASSVGDINTEAFF.

The chain combines TRBV27 with TRBJ2-7; the TCRdb D gene call, TRBD1, has no DNA to confirm it. Germline lookup yields CDR1 MNHEY and CDR2 SMNVEV (reference sequence). The CDR3 is made up of 15 amino acids. CDR3 sequence reads: CASRTPGVVPYEQYF.

The V gene is TRBV20-1, the J gene TRBJ2-7; TCRdb designates TRBD1, a call that cannot be tested without DNA. Germline lookup yields CDR1 DFQATT and CDR2 SNEGSKA (reference sequence). The length of the CDR3 is 13 residues. CDR3 amino acids: CSANRDRGHEQYF.

The CDR3: CASSGGGGALETQYF. J is TRBJ2-5 and V is TRBV6-1; there is no DNA to check the TCRdb D call of TRBD2. Germline V gene lookup returns CDR1 MNHNS and CDR2 SASEGT. The CDR3 has 15 amino acids.

J is TRBJ1-2 and V is TRBV20-1; TCRdb picks TRBD1, but there is no DNA to check that call. The CDR3 totals 17 residues. Germline values: CDR1 DFQATT, CDR2 SNEGSKA (reference sequence). CDR3 region: CSARARGAGVRNYGYTF.

The chain is built from TRBV19 and TRBJ2-7; absent DNA, TCRdb's TRBD2 call cannot be checked. The CDR3 is made up of 13 amino acids. Germline V gene data show CDR1 as LNHDA and CDR2 as SQIVND (reference sequence). The CDR3 is CAARGTTLYEQYF.

The chain uses TRBV19 and TRBJ2-7; TCRdb's assignment of TRBD1 cannot be checked, as there is no DNA. The germline V gene has CDR1 LNHDA and CDR2 SQIVND (reference sequence). The CDR3 extends over 15 amino acids. CDR3 protein: CASSWGTGPSYEQYF.

The rearrangement links TRBV6-5 to TRBJ1-1; as DNA is missing, the TRBD1 call by TCRdb cannot be tested. Germline V gene sequence: CDR1 MNHEY, CDR2 SVGAGI. This CDR3 comprises 15 residues. The CDR3 here is CASSYPRTGRSEAFF.

The V call is TRBV12-3 or TRBV12-4, the J call TRBJ2-3; there is no DNA to check the TCRdb D call of TRBD1. This CDR3 has 17 amino acids. The CDR3 loop reads CASSFSQAQGYTDTQYF.

The genes are TRBV7-9 and TRBJ2-7; TCRdb's D gene call, TRBD1, goes unchecked for lack of DNA. This CDR3 region has 16 residues. The germline CDR1 and CDR2 sequences are SEHNR and FQNEAQ (reference sequence). The CDR3 loop reads CASSPSSRGARYEQYF.

This rearrangement joins TRBV18 to TRBJ1-5; as DNA is missing, the TRBD1 call by TCRdb cannot be tested. The CDR3 is made up of 14 amino acids. The germline V gene has CDR1 KGHSH and CDR2 LQKENI. The CDR3 spells CASSSDRSNQPQHF.

The rearrangement links TRBV18 to TRBJ2-7. Germline lookup yields CDR1 KGHSH and CDR2 LQKENI. CDR3 length: 14 residues. The chain's CDR3 is CASSPYGVSYEQYF. The whole variable domain, remainder taken from reference TRBV18 and TRBJ2-7, is NAGVMQNPRHLVRRRGQEARLRCSPMKGHSHVYWYRQLPEEGLKFMVYLQKENIIDESGMPKERFSAEFPKEGPSILRIQQVVRGDSAAYFCASSPYGVSYEQYFGPGTRLTVT.

V gene TRBV5-1 combines with J gene TRBJ2-5. The V gene's germline CDR1 is SGHRS and CDR2 YFSETQ. CDR3 length: 13 amino acids. CDR3 protein: CASTLWGQETQYF.